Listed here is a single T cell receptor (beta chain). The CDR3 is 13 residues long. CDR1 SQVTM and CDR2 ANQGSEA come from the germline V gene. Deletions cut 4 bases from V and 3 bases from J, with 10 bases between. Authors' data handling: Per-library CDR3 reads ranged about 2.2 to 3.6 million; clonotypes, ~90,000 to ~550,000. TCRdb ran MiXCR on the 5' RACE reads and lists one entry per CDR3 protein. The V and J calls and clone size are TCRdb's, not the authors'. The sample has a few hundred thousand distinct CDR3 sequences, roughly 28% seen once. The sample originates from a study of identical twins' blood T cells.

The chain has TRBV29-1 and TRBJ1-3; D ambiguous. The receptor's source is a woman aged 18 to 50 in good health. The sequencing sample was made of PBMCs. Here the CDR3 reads CSVVLQFGNTIYF. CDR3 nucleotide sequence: TGCAGCGTTGTTTTACAGTTTGGAAACACCATATATTTT.